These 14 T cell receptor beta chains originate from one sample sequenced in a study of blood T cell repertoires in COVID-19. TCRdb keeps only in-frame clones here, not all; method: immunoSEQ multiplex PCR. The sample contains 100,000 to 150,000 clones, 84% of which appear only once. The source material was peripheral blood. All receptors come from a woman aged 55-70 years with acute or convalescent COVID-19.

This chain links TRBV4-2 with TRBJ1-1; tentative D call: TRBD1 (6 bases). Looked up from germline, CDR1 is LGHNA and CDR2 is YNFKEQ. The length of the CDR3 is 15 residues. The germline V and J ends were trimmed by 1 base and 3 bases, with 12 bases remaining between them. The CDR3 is CASSQGQAGDTEAFF. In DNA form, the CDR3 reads TGTGCCAGCAGCCAAGGACAGGCGGGTGACACTGAAGCTTTCTTT.

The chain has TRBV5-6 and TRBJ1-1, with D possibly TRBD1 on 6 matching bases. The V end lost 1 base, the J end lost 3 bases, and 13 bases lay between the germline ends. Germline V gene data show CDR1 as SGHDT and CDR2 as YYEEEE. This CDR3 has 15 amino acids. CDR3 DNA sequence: TGTGCCAGCAGCTTGAGTTTTGGACAGTACACTGAAGCTTTCTTT. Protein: CASSLSFGQYTEAFF.

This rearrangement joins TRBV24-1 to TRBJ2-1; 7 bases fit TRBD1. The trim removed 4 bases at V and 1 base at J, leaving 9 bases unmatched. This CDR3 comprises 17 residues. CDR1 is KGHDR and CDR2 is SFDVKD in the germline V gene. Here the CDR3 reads CATSESDRAGSYNEQFF. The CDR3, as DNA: TGTGCCACCAGTGAGTCAGACAGGGCAGGGTCCTACAATGAGCAGTTCTTC.

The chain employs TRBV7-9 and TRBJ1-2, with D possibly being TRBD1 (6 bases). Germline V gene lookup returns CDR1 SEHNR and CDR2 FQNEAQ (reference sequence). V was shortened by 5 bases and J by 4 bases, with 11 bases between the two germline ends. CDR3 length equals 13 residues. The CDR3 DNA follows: TGTGCCAGCAGCGCAGAACAGGGCTATGGCTACACCTTC. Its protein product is CASSAEQGYGYTF.

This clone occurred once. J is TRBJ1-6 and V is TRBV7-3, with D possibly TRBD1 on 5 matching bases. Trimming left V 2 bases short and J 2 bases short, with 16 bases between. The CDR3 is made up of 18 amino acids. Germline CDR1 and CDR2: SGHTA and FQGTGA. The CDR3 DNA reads TGTGCCAGCAGCTTATATGGGACGGAGGGGCCCTATAATTCACCCCTCCACTTT. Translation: CASSLYGTEGPYNSPLHF.

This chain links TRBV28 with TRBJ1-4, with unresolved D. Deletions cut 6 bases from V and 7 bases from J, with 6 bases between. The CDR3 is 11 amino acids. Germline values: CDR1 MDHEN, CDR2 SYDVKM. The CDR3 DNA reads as TGTGCCAGCAGAACCGGTGAAAAACTGTTTTTT. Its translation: CASRTGEKLFF.

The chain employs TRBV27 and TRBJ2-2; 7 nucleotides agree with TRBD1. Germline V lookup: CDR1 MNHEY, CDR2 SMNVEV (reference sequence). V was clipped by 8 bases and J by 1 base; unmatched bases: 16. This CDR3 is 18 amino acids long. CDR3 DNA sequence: TGTGCCAGCCTCTATAGGAGCAGGGGGAGTTTGAACACCGGGGAGCTGTTTTTT. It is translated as CASLYRSRGSLNTGELFF.

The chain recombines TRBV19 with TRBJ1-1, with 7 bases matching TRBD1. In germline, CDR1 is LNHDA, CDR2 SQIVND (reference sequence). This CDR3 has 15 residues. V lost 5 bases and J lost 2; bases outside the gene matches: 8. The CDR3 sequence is CASSAEGTVNTEAFF. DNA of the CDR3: TGTGCCAGTAGTGCGGAAGGGACAGTCAACACTGAAGCTTTCTTT. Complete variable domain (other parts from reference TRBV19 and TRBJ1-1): DGGITQSPKYLFRKEGQNVTLSCEQNLNHDAMYWYRQDPGQGLRLIYYSQIVNDFQKGDIAEGYSVSREKKESFPLTVTSAQKNPTAFYLCASSAEGTVNTEAFFGQGTRLTVV.

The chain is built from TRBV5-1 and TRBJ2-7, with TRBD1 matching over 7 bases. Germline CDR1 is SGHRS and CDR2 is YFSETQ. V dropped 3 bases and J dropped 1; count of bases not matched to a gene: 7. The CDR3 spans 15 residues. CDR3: CASSSGPGGSYEQYV. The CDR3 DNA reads TGCGCCAGCAGCTCGGGGCCAGGGGGATCCTACGAGCAGTACGTC.

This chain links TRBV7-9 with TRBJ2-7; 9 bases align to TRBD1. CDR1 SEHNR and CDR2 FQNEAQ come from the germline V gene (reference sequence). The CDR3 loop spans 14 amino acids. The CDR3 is CASSGTGTGRGYEV. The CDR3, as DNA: TGTGCCAGCAGCGGAACCGGGACAGGGAGGGGATATGAGGTC.

Written as DNA, the CDR3 is TGTGCCAGCAGCCGACAGGGGAATGAGCAGTTCTTC. The encoded protein is CASSRQGNEQFF. The chain is built from TRBV3-1 (or the pseudogene TRBV3-2) and TRBJ2-1, with TRBD1 identical over 8 bases. Germline V lookup: CDR1 LGHDT, CDR2 YNNKEL (reference sequence). This CDR3 has 12 amino acids. The V gene end was trimmed by 4 bases and the J gene end by 7 bases; junction bases not matched to a gene: 0.

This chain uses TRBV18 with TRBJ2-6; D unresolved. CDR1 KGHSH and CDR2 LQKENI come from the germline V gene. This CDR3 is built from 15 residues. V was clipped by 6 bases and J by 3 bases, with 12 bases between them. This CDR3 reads CASSSPNGGANVLTF. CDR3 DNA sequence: TGTGCCAGCTCCTCTCCTAATGGTGGGGCCAACGTCCTGACTTTC.

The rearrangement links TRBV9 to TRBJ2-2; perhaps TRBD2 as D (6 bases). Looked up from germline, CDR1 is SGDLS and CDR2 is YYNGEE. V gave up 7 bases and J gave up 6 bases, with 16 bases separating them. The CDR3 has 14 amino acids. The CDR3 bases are TGTGCCAGCGGGGGGTTGCAAGCCCCCGGGGAGCTGTTTTTT. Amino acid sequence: CASGGLQAPGELFF. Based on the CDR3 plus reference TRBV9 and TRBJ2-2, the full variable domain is DSGVTQTPKHLITATGQRVTLRCSPRSGDLSVYWYQQSLDQGLQFLIQYYNGEERAKGNILERFSAQQFPDLHSELNLSSLELGDSALYFCASGGLQAPGELFFGEGSRLTVL.

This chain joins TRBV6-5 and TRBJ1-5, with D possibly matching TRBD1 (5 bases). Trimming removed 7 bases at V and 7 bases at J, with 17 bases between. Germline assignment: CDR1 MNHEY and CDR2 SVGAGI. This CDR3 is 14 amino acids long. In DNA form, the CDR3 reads TGTGCCAGCAATTTATCGGGGGTTAGGCAGCCCCAGCATTTT. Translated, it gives CASNLSGVRQPQHF.